The 15 T cell receptor beta chains listed next were all sequenced from one sample in a study of blood T cell repertoires in COVID-19. Repertoires were generated with immunoSEQ multiplex PCR, while TCRdb's copy carries only in-frame clones and drops some. This sample carries hundreds of thousands of clones, roughly 87% of them seen once, and the ten largest clones take approximately 1%. The sequenced material came from PBMCs or T cells enriched from blood (not recorded which). These receptors originate from a woman in her twenties or thirties who had recovered from COVID-19.

The rearrangement uses TRBV6-4 and TRBJ1-5; TRBD1 agrees at 9 bases. J gave up 3 bases and V 6 bases, and 15 bases lay outside the gene matches. The CDR3 runs to 18 residues. The germline V gene has CDR1 MRHNA and CDR2 SNTAGT. In DNA form, the CDR3 reads TGTGCCAGCAGGGACCACCGGGACAGGGAACAGAACAATCAGCCCCAGCATTTT. Translating gives CASRDHRDREQNNQPQHF.

The count of this clone is one. The chain couples TRBV5-1 to TRBJ2-1; 9 nucleotides align to TRBD1. Trimming cost V 4 bases and J 6 bases; bases outside gene matches: 14. The CDR3 contains 17 residues. In germline, CDR1 is SGHRS, CDR2 YFSETQ. The CDR3 sequence is CASSQRPRGQGSNEQFF. In DNA form, the CDR3 reads TGCGCCAGCAGCCAACGACCGCGGGGACAGGGTAGCAATGAGCAGTTCTTC. Combining the CDR3 with reference TRBV5-1 and TRBJ2-1 gives the whole variable domain KAGVTQTPRYLIKTRGQQVTLSCSPISGHRSVSWYQQTPGQGLQFLFEYFSETQRNKGNFPGRFSGRQFSNSRSEMNVSTLELGDSALYLCASSQRPRGQGSNEQFFGPGTRLTVL.

This chain connects TRBV2 to TRBJ1-4; tentatively, D is TRBD1 (5 bases). The CDR3 has 16 amino acids. Trimming removed 2 bases from V and 8 bases from J, with 18 bases in between. CDR1 is SNHLY and CDR2 is FYNNEI in the germline V gene. CDR3 DNA sequence: TGTGCCAGCAGTGAATTCCTCCCAGGGCATCAGGAAAAACTGTTTTTT. Amino acid sequence: CASSEFLPGHQEKLFF.

As regards this clone: A read error may produce the germline difference seen at one junction end. The chain couples TRBV13 to TRBJ2-3, with 7 bases identical to TRBD2. Germline values: CDR1 PRHDT, CDR2 FYEKMQ (reference sequence). The CDR3 totals 14 residues. As DNA, the CDR3 is TGTGCCAGCAGCATAGGACGGGGGGCAGATACGCAGTATTTT. Translation: CASSIGRGADTQYF.

This clone was seen only a few times. This CDR3 reads CASSDRTGGARGYTF. DNA of the CDR3: TGTGCCAGCAGTGATCGGACAGGGGGCGCGCGTGGCTACACCTTC. J is TRBJ1-2 and V is TRBV6-1; TRBD1 aligns across 11 bases. Germline CDR1 is MNHNS and CDR2 is SASEGT. This CDR3 spans 15 amino acids. The V gene end was trimmed by 3 bases and the J gene end by 7 bases; junction bases not matched to a gene: 7.

This sequence joins TRBV6-1 and TRBJ2-7; 8 bases align to TRBD1. Looked up from germline, CDR1 is MNHNS and CDR2 is SASEGT. V lost 3 bases to trimming and J lost 5 bases; unmatched junction nucleotides: 9. This CDR3 region has 15 residues. The CDR3 nucleotides are TGTGCCAGCAGTGATGTCCAGGGGGCATTCAACGAGCAGTACTTC. This encodes CASSDVQGAFNEQYF.

This chain joins TRBV28 and TRBJ1-4; D possibly corresponds to TRBD1 (5 bases). The CDR3 length is 14 residues. V lost 5 bases, J lost 3 bases, and 10 bases lay in between. CDR1 MDHEN and CDR2 SYDVKM come from the germline V gene. The CDR3 loop is CASSVGGANEKLFF. CDR3 sequence (DNA): TGTGCCAGCAGTGTGGGGGGGGCTAATGAAAAACTGTTTTTT.

The rearrangement links TRBV28 to TRBJ1-1; 9 nucleotides line up with TRBD1. This CDR3 contains 16 residues. Germline trimming cut 3 bases from V and 2 bases from J; bases unmatched to any gene: 7. From germline, CDR1 is MDHEN and CDR2 SYDVKM. The CDR3 region is CASSFGWDRANTEAFF. The CDR3 coding sequence is TGTGCCAGCAGTTTCGGCTGGGACAGGGCAAACACTGAAGCTTTCTTT.

The gene calls are TRBV13 and TRBJ2-1; D is perhaps TRBD2 (5 bases). V was pared by 4 bases and J by 5 bases, with 12 bases between. The CDR3 sequence is 14 residues long. Germline V CDR1 and CDR2: PRHDT, FYEKMQ (reference sequence). CDR3 sequence: CASSWASRDNEQFF. CDR3 coding DNA: TGTGCCAGCAGCTGGGCTAGCCGGGACAATGAGCAGTTCTTC.

This sequence joins TRBV30 and TRBJ2-5; 8 bases fit TRBD2. Germline V gives CDR1 GTSNPN, CDR2 SVGIG (reference sequence). The CDR3 extends over 15 amino acids. V was pared by 0 bases and J by 1 base, with 4 bases of the junction left unmatched. The DNA for the CDR3 is TGTGCCTGGAGTGTCCAGCGGGGGCCCCAAGAGACCCAGTACTTC. Translation: CAWSVQRGPQETQYF.

As to this clone: Sequence at one end of the junction differs from germline and may be a read error. This chain connects TRBV12-3 or TRBV12-4 to TRBJ2-5, with 12 positions matching TRBD1. CDR3 length: 13 residues. CDR3 bases: TGTGCCAGCAGCCAATCCCGGGACAGGGGGCTTAACTTC. It codes for CASSQSRDRGLNF.

The V and J genes are TRBV19 and TRBJ2-5, with D perhaps matching TRBD2 (6 bases). V lost 8 bases and J 4 bases, leaving 8 bases between the germline ends. The CDR3 loop spans 11 amino acids. Per the germline V gene, CDR1 is LNHDA and CDR2 is SQIVND (reference sequence). The CDR3 is CASGEVETQYF. In nucleotides, the CDR3 is TGTGCCAGTGGGGAGGTAGAGACCCAGTACTTC.

The V and J genes are TRBV2 and TRBJ1-4; D is perhaps TRBD1 (5 bases). CDR1 is SNHLY and CDR2 is FYNNEI in the germline V gene. The V and J ends lost 6 bases and 11 bases respectively, with 19 bases between them. The CDR3 has 14 residues. For the CDR3, the DNA is TGTGCCAGCAGCGCTACAGGAAGGGCCCAGAAACTGTTTTTT. Protein sequence: CASSATGRAQKLFF.

The chain carries TRBV5-6 and TRBJ1-4; D unclear. The V and J ends lost 3 bases and 0 bases respectively, with 6 bases between them. Germline-derived CDR1 and CDR2 are SGHDT and YYEEEE. The CDR3 loop spans 14 amino acids. This CDR3 reads CASSSRATNEKLFF. The CDR3 bases are TGTGCCAGCAGCTCACGGGCAACTAATGAAAAACTGTTTTTT.

The gene calls are TRBV15 and TRBJ2-1; 9 nucleotides match TRBD2. Germline V CDR1 and CDR2: LNHNV, YYDKDF (reference sequence). The junction had 7 bases not matched to a gene; V was cut back by 0 bases and J by 7 bases. The CDR3 runs 16 residues. The CDR3, as DNA: TGTGCCACCAGCAGAGAAAGCGGGGGGCATGGGAATGAGCAGTTCTTC. Protein: CATSRESGGHGNEQFF.